The clone carrying this T cell receptor beta chain was seen repeatedly, ten times or more. This record comes from a study of T-cell memory formation after mild COVID-19. Background on the study: TCR clusters were mostly donor specific.

The V end lost 4 bases, the J end lost 1 base, and 15 bases lay between the germline ends. CDR3 length: 16 amino acids. Germline CDR1 and CDR2: MGHRA and YSYEKL. MiXCR, applied by TCRdb to the 5' RACE reads, yields one record per CDR3 protein. The sample holds about 280,000 distinct CDR3 sequences, 8% to 9% seen once. The chain carries TRBV4-1 and TRBJ2-3; perhaps TRBD1 as D (6 bases). Sequencing used PBMCs or a T cell subset sorted from them (not recorded which). The TCR originated in a man in his late teens or twenties who had mild COVID-19 (a few samples of this study predate the infection). Cell type and time point are not known. The CDR3 region is CASSLHQGPGTDTQYF. DNA of the CDR3: TGCGCCAGCAGCCTGCATCAGGGGCCTGGCACAGATACGCAGTATTTT.